Below are 31 T cell receptor beta chains sequenced from a single sample in a study of identical twins. TCRdb analysed the 5' RACE reads with MiXCR anew, one entry per CDR3 protein. The table records about 520,000 distinct CDR3 sequences, approximately 22% of them present only once. These same data were also listed under a study on T cells expressing NK-cell markers.

The sequenced material came from CD4+ T cells sorted from blood. These receptors were obtained from a woman under 30 in good health.

The chain is built from TRBV5-1 and TRBJ2-1; 8 nucleotides match TRBD2. J gave up 7 bases and V 3 bases, and 15 bases lay outside the gene matches. This CDR3 contains 17 residues. Germline loops: CDR1 SGHRS, CDR2 YFSETQ. The CDR3 protein is CASSSPGGPNLWNEQFF. The DNA for the CDR3 is TGCGCCAGCAGCTCCCCGGGGGGGCCTAATTTGTGGAATGAGCAGTTCTTC.

CDR3 loop: CASSQTGQDYEQYF. CDR3 nucleotide sequence: TGTGCCAGCAGCCAGACGGGACAGGATTACGAGCAGTACTTC. The chain combines TRBV7-2 with TRBJ2-7; 8 bases fit TRBD1. CDR1 and CDR2 (germline): SGHTA, FQGNSA. The CDR3 runs to 14 residues. V lost 5 bases to trimming and J lost 4 bases; unmatched junction nucleotides: 7.

The chain recombines TRBV18 with TRBJ1-2; maybe TRBD1 (5 bases). The CDR3 spans 15 residues. V was trimmed by 5 bases and J by 0 bases, leaving 13 bases between them. CDR1 KGHSH and CDR2 LQKENI come from the germline V gene. The CDR3 region has the DNA TGTGCCAGCTCAACGGGACCTGGAGCTAACTATGGCTACACCTTC. Translated: CASSTGPGANYGYTF.

The chain carries TRBV12-5 and TRBJ1-2, with a weak D call TRBD1 (6 bases). CDR1 LGHNT and CDR2 FRNRAP come from the germline V gene. The CDR3 runs to 13 residues. V was cut by 4 bases and J by 9 bases, with 15 bases left in between. CDR3 sequence: CASGSGYGQRYTF. CDR3 coding DNA: TGTGCTAGTGGTTCGGGCTATGGACAGCGCTACACCTTC.

This clonotype appeared many times. The chain combines TRBV27 with TRBJ1-1, with D unclear. The germline CDR1 and CDR2 sequences are MNHEY and SMNVEV (reference sequence). V dropped 1 base and J dropped 0 bases, with 3 bases sitting between them. This CDR3 has 13 residues. This CDR3 is CASSLYVNTEAFF. The CDR3 DNA is TGTGCCAGCAGTTTATATGTGAACACTGAAGCTTTCTTT.

In its sample, this clonotype was seen a few times. The rearrangement joins TRBV5-1 to TRBJ2-7; D possibly corresponds to TRBD1 (5 bases). CDR3 length equals 13 residues. Per the germline V gene, CDR1 is SGHRS and CDR2 is YFSETQ. V lost 3 bases to trimming and J lost 2 bases, with 9 bases between them. This CDR3 is CASSWSGTYEQYF. CDR3 in DNA: TGCGCCAGCAGCTGGTCAGGGACCTACGAGCAGTACTTC.

J is TRBJ2-5 and V is TRBV6-1, with 8 nucleotides matching TRBD1. The length of the CDR3 is 12 residues. Trimming at V came to 8 bases and at J to 5 bases, leaving 4 bases not matched to a gene. Germline CDR1 is MNHNS and CDR2 is SASEGT. The CDR3 DNA is TGTGCCAGCCGACAGGGGAGCGAGACCCAGTACTTC. Translating gives CASRQGSETQYF.

V usage is TRBV10-3 and J usage is TRBJ2-7; 14 bases are shared with TRBD2. This CDR3 is 14 amino acids long. J gave up 7 bases and V 6 bases, and 5 bases lay outside the gene matches. Per germline, CDR1 ENHRY and CDR2 SYGVKD. CDR3 DNA sequence: TGTGCCATCAGGGGACTAGCGGGGGCTCGGGAGCAGTACTTC. Protein product: CAIRGLAGAREQYF.

CDR3 sequence: CSAIPLGGIRSEQFF. The CDR3 DNA follows: TGCAGTGCTATTCCCCTAGGGGGGATTCGCTCAGAGCAGTTCTTC. The genes are TRBV20-1 and TRBJ2-1; D may match TRBD1 or TRBD2 (6 bases each). V shed 4 bases and J shed 10 bases, with 23 bases lying between them. Germline V CDR1 and CDR2: DFQATT, SNEGSKA (reference sequence). The CDR3 is made up of 15 amino acids.

This chain joins TRBV12-3 or TRBV12-4 and TRBJ2-2; D unresolved. CDR3 length: 14 residues. The V end was cut by 5 bases, the J end by 2 bases, with 9 bases between. CDR3 nucleotide sequence: TGTGCCAGCAGTCGACAATTTAACACCGGGGAGCTGTTTTTT. It is translated as CASSRQFNTGELFF.

The rearrangement links TRBV6-1 to TRBJ2-1; possible D gene TRBD2, 6 bases. The V gene's germline CDR1 is MNHNS and CDR2 SASEGT. The CDR3 is 13 residues long. V dropped 4 bases and J dropped 9 bases, with 13 bases sitting between them. This CDR3 is CASSAGTRGEQFF. The CDR3, as DNA: TGTGCCAGCAGTGCCGGGACTCGGGGTGAGCAGTTCTTC.

The chain joins TRBV20-1 to TRBJ1-1; D ambiguous. V was clipped by 3 bases and J by 7 bases, with 9 bases between them. Germline values: CDR1 DFQATT, CDR2 SNEGSKA (reference sequence). The length of the CDR3 is 11 residues. CDR3 nucleotides: TGCAGTGCTAGTAGTACAGTTGAAGCTTTCTTT. Translated, it gives CSASSTVEAFF.

The chain has TRBV6-5 and TRBJ1-1; unclear D gene. Between the trimmed V and J ends, which lost 2 bases and 5 bases, there was a span of 18 bases. The CDR3 runs to 16 residues. Germline CDR1 MNHEY, CDR2 SVGAGI. The CDR3 is CASSYPTRTEITEAFF. Here the CDR3 DNA reads TGTGCCAGCAGTTACCCCACTCGTACCGAAATAACTGAAGCTTTCTTT.

The chain joins TRBV6-1 to TRBJ1-1; no clear D. The CDR3 runs to 13 residues. Per germline, CDR1 MNHNS and CDR2 SASEGT. Trimming pared 2 bases from V and 5 bases from J, leaving 9 bases between. As DNA, the CDR3 is TGTGCCAGCAGTGAAAGTGCGATTACTGAAGCTTTCTTT. It codes for CASSESAITEAFF.

This chain joins TRBV7-2 and TRBJ2-7; D remains ambiguous. This CDR3 is built from 12 residues. The germline CDR1 and CDR2 sequences are SGHTA and FQGNSA. The V end lost 9 bases, the J end lost 0 bases, and 9 bases lay between the germline ends. CDR3 amino acids: CASRRISYEQYF. CDR3 coding DNA: TGTGCCAGTCGACGGATCTCCTACGAGCAGTACTTC.

This clonotype was observed a few times. The gene calls are TRBV6-4 and TRBJ2-3; D is unresolved. V dropped 8 bases and J dropped 7 bases, with 16 bases sitting between them. CDR1 is MRHNA, CDR2 SNTAGT, per germline. CDR3 length: 13 residues. CDR3 sequence (DNA): TGTGCCAGCTCCGCTGACATGTTTTATACGCAGTATTTT. Protein sequence: CASSADMFYTQYF.

For this clonotype: At one boundary the junction diverges from the germline segment, which might be a read error. The V gene is TRBV6-1, the J gene TRBJ2-1, with D tentatively TRBD1 or TRBD2 (5 bases each). Germline CDR1 is MNHNS and CDR2 is SASEGT. The CDR3 is 10 amino acids. The CDR3 loop reads CASKEVGTVF. Here the CDR3 DNA reads TGTGCCAGCAAGGAGGTGGGGACGGTCTTC.

This clonotype has a handful of counts. The chain employs TRBV9 and TRBJ2-5; 10 bases fit TRBD2. The germline V gene encodes CDR1 SGDLS and CDR2 YYNGEE. CDR3 size: 15 residues. The junction had 4 bases not matched to a gene; V was cut back by 3 bases and J by 2 bases. CDR3 loop: CASSEGLAKQETQYF. DNA for the CDR3: TGTGCCAGCAGCGAGGGACTAGCGAAACAAGAGACCCAGTACTTC.

This chain joins TRBV5-5 and TRBJ2-1, with TRBD2 matching over 10 bases. From germline, CDR1 is SGHKS and CDR2 YYEKEE (reference sequence). Trimming removed 0 bases from V and 4 bases from J; junction bases left unmatched: 7. The CDR3 is 17 residues long. In DNA, the CDR3 is TGTGCCAGCAGCTTGGAGGCTAGCGGGGGCAATTACAATGAGCAGTTCTTC. Amino acids: CASSLEASGGNYNEQFF.

Here the CDR3 reads CTSRGGTSGRFHETQYF. The CDR3 DNA is TGCACCAGCAGAGGGGGGACTAGCGGGAGGTTCCACGAGACCCAGTACTTC. V gene TRBV1 combines with J gene TRBJ2-5; the D segment call TRBD2 is taken from the table without a DNA check. TRBV1 represents a pseudogene. The CDR3 loop spans 17 amino acids.

The chain is built from TRBV9 and TRBJ2-1, with TRBD2 identical over 14 bases. Germline V gene lookup returns CDR1 SGDLS and CDR2 YYNGEE. V gave up 3 bases and J gave up 15 bases; unmatched junction bases: 8. The CDR3 runs to 14 residues. The CDR3 region is CASSAGLAGDLMFF. CDR3 coding DNA: TGTGCCAGCAGCGCGGGACTAGCGGGGGACCTTATGTTCTTC.

This clonotype was seen ten or more times. The chain is built from TRBV20-1 and TRBJ1-2, with D possibly matching TRBD1 (5 bases). This CDR3 is 14 amino acids long. Germline lookup yields CDR1 DFQATT and CDR2 SNEGSKA (reference sequence). The V end lost 1 base, the J end lost 2 bases, and 11 bases lay between the germline ends. The CDR3 sequence: CSARGRQSNYGYTF. The CDR3 bases are TGCAGTGCTAGAGGTAGACAGAGCAACTATGGCTACACCTTC.

This clonotype was detected only a few times. V usage is TRBV7-2 and J usage is TRBJ2-7; D not resolved. Trimming stripped 6 bases from V and 6 bases from J, with 12 bases between. The CDR3 extends over 12 amino acids. CDR1 and CDR2 from the germline V gene are SGHTA and FQGNSA. The CDR3 DNA reads as TGTGCCAGCAGGGGTTCTTTTTCCGAGCAGTACTTC. Its protein product is CASRGSFSEQYF. Full variable domain (rest looked up from reference TRBV7-2 and TRBJ2-7): GAGVSQSPSNKVTEKGKDVELRCDPISGHTALYWYRQSLGQGLEFLIYFQGNSAPDKSGLPSDRFSAERTGGSVSTLTIQRTQQEDSAVYLCASRGSFSEQYFGPGTRLTVT.

This chain uses TRBV5-1 with TRBJ2-7; either TRBD1 or TRBD2 may supply D (5 bases each). Trimming pared 5 bases from V and 2 bases from J, leaving 11 bases between. CDR1 is SGHRS and CDR2 is YFSETQ in the germline V gene. CDR3 length: 13 residues. The CDR3 DNA is TGCGCCAGCAGGCCCGGGGCGACCTACGAGCAGTACTTC. Its protein product is CASRPGATYEQYF.

This clonotype was seen a few times. The CDR3 loop reads CAISILAAVYNEQFF. In nucleotides, the CDR3 is TGTGCCATCAGTATCCTAGCGGCTGTATACAATGAGCAGTTCTTC. The chain couples TRBV10-3 to TRBJ2-1; 7 bases map to TRBD2. Germline V gives CDR1 ENHRY, CDR2 SYGVKD. The CDR3 sequence is 15 residues long. J gave up 4 bases and V 5 bases, and 8 bases lay outside the gene matches.

This clonotype was observed a handful of times. V and J are TRBV5-1 and TRBJ2-7; 7 nucleotides line up with TRBD2. The junction had 8 bases not matched to a gene; V was cut back by 5 bases and J by 9 bases. CDR3 length: 12 amino acids. Germline V CDR1 and CDR2: SGHRS, YFSETQ. CDR3 in amino acids: CASSGGRVGQYF. CDR3 bases: TGCGCCAGCAGTGGCGGGAGAGTTGGGCAGTACTTC. The complete variable domain, with remaining parts taken from reference TRBV5-1 and TRBJ2-7, reads KAGVTQTPRYLIKTRGQQVTLSCSPISGHRSVSWYQQTPGQGLQFLFEYFSETQRNKGNFPGRFSGRQFSNSRSEMNVSTLELGDSALYLCASSGGRVGQYFGPGTRLTVT.

V gene TRBV5-1 combines with J gene TRBJ1-1; D not resolved. The germline CDR1 and CDR2 sequences are SGHRS and YFSETQ. Deletions cut 0 bases from V and 2 bases from J, with 8 bases between. The CDR3 has 14 amino acids. Written as DNA, the CDR3 is TGCGCCAGCAGCTTGGAGGGTGACAACACTGAAGCTTTCTTT. This translates into CASSLEGDNTEAFF.

This clonotype was observed a few times. The chain couples TRBV7-2 to TRBJ2-7; the D gene is possibly TRBD1 (6 bases). Trimming left V 0 bases short and J 7 bases short, with 19 bases between. CDR3 length: 16 residues. CDR1 SGHTA and CDR2 FQGNSA come from the germline V gene. The DNA for the CDR3 is TGTGCCAGCAGCTTAGCCAGTCCAGGGCCCCAGGGGGAGCAGTACTTC. Protein product: CASSLASPGPQGEQYF.

V and J are TRBV29-1 and TRBJ2-5; D possibly matches TRBD1 or TRBD2 (5 bases each). CDR1 SQVTM and CDR2 ANQGSEA come from the germline V gene. The CDR3 has 14 residues. Trimming pared 4 bases from V and 5 bases from J, leaving 17 bases between. CDR3 amino acids: CSVVSGQGRETQYF. The CDR3 coding sequence is TGCAGCGTTGTTTCGGGGCAGGGAAGGGAGACCCAGTACTTC. The full variable domain, with the rest looked up from reference TRBV29-1 and TRBJ2-5, is SAVISQKPSRDICQRGTSLTIQCQVDSQVTMMFWYRQQPGQSLTLIATANQGSEATYESGFVIDKFPISRPNLTFSTLTVSNMSPEDSSIYLCSVVSGQGRETQYFGPGTRLLVL.

CDR3 sequence (DNA): TGTGCCAGCAGCTTGCGACTGGGACTAGCAGACAATGAGCAGTTCTTC. Residues: CASSLRLGLADNEQFF. The chain recombines TRBV5-6 with TRBJ2-1, with 9 bases that match TRBD2. CDR3 length equals 16 residues. The germline CDR1 and CDR2 sequences are SGHDT and YYEEEE. J lost 5 bases, V lost 1 base, and 7 bases had no gene match.

The chain recombines TRBV7-6 with TRBJ1-3; D uncertain. This CDR3 comprises 16 residues. V was clipped by 6 bases and J by 0 bases, with 15 bases between them. Germline V gene data show CDR1 as SGHVS and CDR2 as FNYEAQ. CDR3 sequence: CASSLWPGASGNTIYF. The DNA of the CDR3 is TGTGCCAGCAGTCTGTGGCCCGGCGCCTCTGGAAACACCATATATTTT.